This is a list of T cell receptor beta chains from one sample in a study of blood T cell repertoires in COVID-19. Here immunoSEQ multiplex PCR was the method, and the copy in TCRdb shows in-frame clones only, minus some. The sample consists of about 200,000 clones, around 80% of them appearing once. Sequencing was carried out using peripheral blood. These receptors were taken from a woman aged 65 to 85 with acute or convalescent COVID-19. Both conserved end residues are part of each CDR3. Each record gives: J gene, D gene, V gene, clone size, CDR3 protein, CDR3 DNA. A D gene is named only where the DNA matches it firmly. The size entry is marked missing in some rows and otherwise reads once, few, many or a size class.

>TRBJ2-6|.|TRBV19|.
CASTLGGAGANVLTF
TGTGCCAGTACCCTAGGGGGGGCTGGGGCCAACGTCCTGACTTTC
>TRBJ1-5|.|TRBV6-4|once
CASSDTCGGRNQPQHF
TGTGCCAGCAGTGACACGTGTGGGGGGAGGAATCAGCCCCAGCATTTT
>TRBJ2-2|TRBD2|TRBV6-4|.
CASMRETNTGELFF
TGTGCCAGCATGCGGGAGACGAACACCGGGGAGCTGTTTTTT
>TRBJ1-1|.|TRBV19|few
CASRHRRGQGITEAFF
TGTGCCAGTAGACATCGCCGAGGTCAGGGTATCACTGAAGCTTTCTTT
>TRBJ1-3|TRBD1|TRBV3-1/TRBV3-2|.
CASSQDTGTGVGNTIYF
TGTGCCAGCAGCCAAGACACCGGGACAGGGGTCGGAAACACCATATATTTT
>TRBJ2-2|.|TRBV5-1|.
CASSLDGRGSGELFF
TGCGCCAGCAGCTTGGATGGAAGGGGCTCCGGGGAGCTGTTTTTT
>TRBJ1-6|TRBD1|TRBV4-1|once
CASRKTGSGSPLHF
TGCGCCAGCAGGAAGACAGGGAGCGGTTCACCCCTCCACTTT
>TRBJ1-2|.|TRBV12-3/TRBV12-4|.
CASSQGIHGYTF
TGTGCCAGCAGCCAGGGTATCCATGGCTACACCTTC
>TRBJ1-6|.|TRBV10-2|.
CASSEVDSSYNSPLHF
TGCGCCAGCAGTGAAGTGGACAGCTCCTATAATTCACCCCTCCACTTT
>TRBJ2-1|.|TRBV4-1|few
CASSQDGGSRTHNEQFF
TGCGCCAGCAGCCAAGATGGGGGGTCACGGACCCACAATGAGCAGTTCTTC
>TRBJ1-5|.|TRBV3-1/TRBV3-2|.
CASSQLPSNQPQHF
TGTGCCAGCAGCCAACTTCCTAGCAATCAGCCCCAGCATTTT
>TRBJ2-1|TRBD2|TRBV7-2|.
CASSPRTSGSRSYNEQFF
TGTGCCAGCAGCCCTAGGACTAGCGGGAGTCGGTCCTACAATGAGCAGTTCTTC
>TRBJ2-7|.|TRBV2|.
CASSPGSGHEQYF
TGTGCCAGCAGTCCGGGTAGCGGACACGAGCAGTACTTC
>TRBJ2-7|TRBD2|TRBV5-8|.
CASSLLHRGRAFYEQYF
TGTGCCAGCAGCTTGCTTCATCGGGGGAGGGCCTTCTACGAGCAGTACTTC
>TRBJ2-3|TRBD1|TRBV18|.
CASSTRDRETDTQYF
TGTGCCAGCTCAACCAGGGACAGGGAGACAGATACGCAGTATTTT
>TRBJ1-5|.|TRBV2|.
CASSEVTGNQPQHF
TGTGCCAGCAGTGAAGTGACAGGCAATCAGCCCCAGCATTTT
>TRBJ2-2|TRBD1|TRBV18|.
CASSPSAGQGAMGTGELFF
TGTGCCAGCTCACCATCGGCGGGACAGGGGGCTATGGGCACCGGGGAGCTGTTTTTT
>TRBJ1-2|.|TRBV3-1/TRBV3-2|few
CASSHLGGNYGYTF
TGTGCCAGCAGCCATTTGGGGGGTAACTATGGCTACACCTTC